One and the same sample provided the 29 T cell receptor beta chains below, sequenced in a study of beta chain features in type 1 diabetes (dated by TCRdb to 2016 to 2019). Library prep was done by the immunoSEQ multiplex PCR assay. The entire isolated RNA was reverse transcribed using the High Capacity cDNA Reverse Transcription Kit, and thus expressed TCRB transcripts were sequenced. In its TCRdb copy, this immuneACCESS table keeps in-frame sequences only and misses some clones. Where compared with another copy, unresolved V genes explain less than half of these, and the others have no known cause. The sample table shows about 280,000 clones, and approximately 15% are seen once. The ten largest account for roughly 0.015% of the sample. Overall results and qualifications from the work: Type 1 diabetes patients showed a moderate but significant shortening of TCRB CDR3 length in all four CD4+ subsets.

For these receptors, no antigen is known. Specimen: naive CD4+ T cells from blood. The cell subset or site label here, explained by the study, means: true naive CD4+ T cells. The receptors come from a young man with type 1 diabetes.

This clone was counted a few times. This chain joins TRBV28 and TRBJ2-7, with D possibly TRBD2 on 5 matching bases. Trimming shortened V by 8 bases and J by 2 bases, and 7 bases separated the two germline ends. Germline CDR1 MDHEN, CDR2 SYDVKM. The CDR3 extends over 11 amino acids. CDR3 nucleotides: TGTGCCAGCCTGGGAGCCTACGAGCAGTACTTC. Residues: CASLGAYEQYF.

This clone was detected only a few times. CDR3: CASSSQGTYSNQPQHF. The CDR3 coding sequence is TGCGCCAGCAGCTCACAGGGGACTTATAGCAATCAGCCCCAGCATTTT. The chain employs TRBV5-1 and TRBJ1-5; 7 positions match TRBD1. The germline V gene has CDR1 SGHRS and CDR2 YFSETQ. There are 16 residues in the CDR3. V was pared by 3 bases and J by 0 bases, with 6 bases of the junction left unmatched.

V is TRBV9 and J is TRBJ2-3; 12 nucleotides align to TRBD2. This CDR3 spans 16 amino acids. CDR1 is SGDLS and CDR2 is YYNGEE in the germline V gene. V shed 0 bases, J shed 5 bases, and the junction held 4 bases outside the gene matches. The CDR3 protein is CASSVALAGGEDTQYF. As DNA, the CDR3 is TGTGCCAGCAGCGTAGCGCTAGCGGGGGGGGAAGATACGCAGTATTTT. The full variable domain, in which reference TRBV9 and TRBJ2-3 provide the parts outside the CDR3, is DSGVTQTPKHLITATGQRVTLRCSPRSGDLSVYWYQQSLDQGLQFLIQYYNGEERAKGNILERFSAQQFPDLHSELNLSSLELGDSALYFCASSVALAGGEDTQYFGPGTRLTVL.

This chain joins TRBV11-2 and TRBJ2-4; D may be TRBD2 (7 bases). Looked up from germline, CDR1 is SGHAT and CDR2 is FQNNGV. CDR3 size: 18 residues. The V end was cut by 1 base, the J end by 3 bases, with 19 bases between. The CDR3 sequence: CASSLAKGGALGKNIQYF. Written as DNA, the CDR3 is TGTGCCAGCAGCTTAGCAAAAGGGGGGGCCTTAGGCAAAAACATTCAGTACTTC. Based on the CDR3 plus reference TRBV11-2 and TRBJ2-4, the full variable domain is EAGVAQSPRYKIIEKRQSVAFWCNPISGHATLYWYQQILGQGPKLLIQFQNNGVVDDSQLPKDRFSAERLKGVDSTLKIQPAKLEDSAVYLCASSLAKGGALGKNIQYFGAGTRLSVL.

This clone showed up just a few times. V is TRBV10-3 and J is TRBJ2-1; D remains unclear. V dropped 0 bases and J dropped 10 bases, with 7 bases sitting between them. Germline CDR1 and CDR2: ENHRY and SYGVKD. There are 12 residues in the CDR3. The CDR3 region has the DNA TGTGCCATCAGTGAGTCGATACGGGAGCAGTTCTTC. The encoded protein is CAISESIREQFF.

The chain couples TRBV5-1 to TRBJ2-7; possible D gene TRBD1, 5 bases. Germline CDR1 SGHRS, CDR2 YFSETQ. The CDR3 runs 15 residues. V lost 0 bases and J 6 bases, leaving 16 bases between the germline ends. This chain's CDR3 is CASSLEGPRAVEQYF. The CDR3 DNA follows: TGCGCCAGCAGCTTGGAAGGCCCCAGGGCGGTCGAGCAGTACTTC.

This clone has only a few counts. The chain combines TRBV6-5 with TRBJ2-5, with TRBD2 matching 9 bases. Germline V CDR1 and CDR2: MNHEY, SVGAGI. CDR3 length: 15 amino acids. Trimming cost V 6 bases and J 9 bases; bases outside gene matches: 14. The CDR3: CASSRGGASKRSQYF. The CDR3, as DNA: TGTGCCAGCAGCCGCGGGGGGGCCTCCAAGAGATCCCAGTACTTC.

J is TRBJ1-1 and V is TRBV30, with D hard to call. Trimming stripped 5 bases from V and 5 bases from J, with 15 bases between. This CDR3 has 13 residues. In germline, CDR1 is GTSNPN, CDR2 SVGIG (reference sequence). DNA of the CDR3: TGTGCCTGGTCACACCGGAGGGTGACTGAAGCTTTCTTT. The encoded protein is CAWSHRRVTEAFF.

The chain employs TRBV28 and TRBJ2-3; TRBD2 matches at 9 bases. This CDR3 region has 17 residues. V lost 5 bases, J lost 5 bases, and 14 bases stayed unmatched. Germline lookup yields CDR1 MDHEN and CDR2 SYDVKM. CDR3 amino acids: CASSPHGAGGPLDTQYF. The DNA of the CDR3 is TGTGCCAGCAGTCCACACGGGGCGGGAGGGCCTCTAGATACGCAGTATTTT.

This clone has just a few counts. The rearrangement links TRBV5-1 to TRBJ1-1; 9 bases fit TRBD1. J was trimmed by 7 bases and V by 4 bases; bases with no gene match: 5. The germline CDR1 and CDR2 sequences are SGHRS and YFSETQ. CDR3 length equals 13 residues. DNA of the CDR3: TGCGCCAGCAGCACCCGACAGGGGGTTGAAGCTTTCTTT. This translates into CASSTRQGVEAFF.

Only a few counts were recorded for this clone. The chain carries TRBV19 and TRBJ2-3, with TRBD2 identical over 7 bases. Unmatched junction bases numbered 8, after V lost 3 bases and J lost 5 bases. Germline V gene lookup returns CDR1 LNHDA and CDR2 SQIVND (reference sequence). This CDR3 has 15 residues. The CDR3 loop is CASSMQSGAVDTQYF. For the CDR3, the DNA is TGTGCCAGTAGTATGCAGAGCGGGGCGGTAGATACGCAGTATTTT. Full variable domain (rest looked up from reference TRBV19 and TRBJ2-3): DGGITQSPKYLFRKEGQNVTLSCEQNLNHDAMYWYRQDPGQGLRLIYYSQIVNDFQKGDIAEGYSVSREKKESFPLTVTSAQKNPTAFYLCASSMQSGAVDTQYFGPGTRLTVL.

This clone came up a few times. This chain links TRBV5-4 with TRBJ1-1; D unclear. The CDR3 loop spans 13 amino acids. V shed 0 bases and J shed 8 bases, with 11 bases lying between them. CDR1 is SGHNT and CDR2 is YYREEE in the germline V gene (reference sequence). The CDR3 sequence: CASSLAGVVEAFF. Here the CDR3 DNA reads TGTGCCAGCAGCTTGGCCGGGGTTGTAGAAGCTTTCTTT. The full variable domain, completed using reference TRBV5-4 and TRBJ1-1, is ETGVTQSPTHLIKTRGQQVTLRCSSQSGHNTVSWYQQALGQGPQFIFQYYREEENGRGNFPPRFSGLQFPNYSSELNVNALELDDSALYLCASSLAGVVEAFFGQGTRLTVV.

This clone was seen a handful of times. This chain uses TRBV5-4 with TRBJ2-3; 9 bases align to TRBD1. The germline CDR1 and CDR2 sequences are SGHNT and YYREEE (reference sequence). This CDR3 is 15 amino acids long. Trimming took 3 bases from V and 3 from J; bases not matched to a gene: 5. The DNA for the CDR3 is TGTGCCAGCAGCTACCCGGGACAGGGAACAGATACGCAGTATTTT. It yields the protein CASSYPGQGTDTQYF.

This clone was detected a few times. V and J are TRBV7-2 and TRBJ2-5, with 9 bases that match TRBD2. CDR1 is SGHTA, CDR2 FQGNSA, per germline. V shed 3 bases and J 5 bases; nucleotides not matched to a gene: 7. This CDR3 region has 15 residues. The chain's CDR3 is CASSFVAGGAETQYF. CDR3 coding DNA: TGTGCCAGCAGCTTTGTTGCGGGGGGGGCGGAGACCCAGTACTTC.

This chain uses TRBV28 with TRBJ2-5; TRBD1 matches 9 bases. Losses at the gene ends were 1 base for V and 4 bases for J; bases not matched to a gene: 4. The germline CDR1 and CDR2 sequences are MDHEN and SYDVKM. The CDR3 has 15 residues. CDR3 bases: TGTGCCAGCAGTTTATTGGGACAGGGACCAGAGACCCAGTACTTC. Translation gives CASSLLGQGPETQYF.

This clone was seen more than once but under ten times. The V gene is TRBV5-1, the J gene TRBJ2-1; 12 positions agree with TRBD2. V dropped 5 bases and J dropped 5; count of bases not matched to a gene: 5. CDR3 length: 15 amino acids. From germline, CDR1 is SGHRS and CDR2 YFSETQ. The CDR3 bases are TGCGCCAGCAGTTTCGGACTAGCGGGGAACAATGAGCAGTTCTTC. It translates to CASSFGLAGNNEQFF.

V and J are TRBV29-1 and TRBJ1-5; D is unclear. The CDR3 runs to 12 residues. Per the germline V gene, CDR1 is SQVTM and CDR2 is ANQGSEA. Between the trimmed V and J ends, which lost 4 bases and 6 bases, there was a span of 10 bases. CDR3 nucleotide sequence: TGCAGCGTTGGGGTAGGGAGTCAGCCCCAGCATTTT. This codes for CSVGVGSQPQHF.

The sample holds a few counts of this clone. V is TRBV9 and J is TRBJ1-3; no reliable D call. Germline loops: CDR1 SGDLS, CDR2 YYNGEE. The V and J ends lost 1 base and 3 bases respectively, with 8 bases between them. The CDR3 is 14 residues long. As DNA, the CDR3 is TGTGCCAGCAGCGTATACGGGATTGGAAACACCATATATTTT. Amino acids: CASSVYGIGNTIYF.

V and J are TRBV5-1 and TRBJ2-7, with a possible D match to TRBD2 (6 bases). This CDR3 has 12 residues. From germline, CDR1 is SGHRS and CDR2 YFSETQ. With 4 bases removed from V and 7 bases from J, the gap between germline ends came to 12 bases. In DNA, the CDR3 is TGCGCCAGCAGCGTGACCGGGGGTGAGCAGTACTTC. It is translated as CASSVTGGEQYF.

V is TRBV5-1 and J is TRBJ2-5; a possible D gene is TRBD1 (5 bases). Germline CDR1 and CDR2: SGHRS and YFSETQ. The CDR3 is made up of 19 amino acids. The ends were cut back, 1 base at V and 5 bases at J, with 27 bases in the middle. The CDR3 is CASSLPVTASRVPRETQYF. DNA of the CDR3: TGCGCCAGCAGCTTGCCAGTGACAGCGTCCAGGGTCCCACGGGAGACCCAGTACTTC.

The rearrangement joins TRBV5-4 to TRBJ2-3; the match to TRBD2 covers 7 bases. Trimming cost V 4 bases and J 1 base; bases outside gene matches: 12. Germline V lookup: CDR1 SGHNT, CDR2 YYREEE (reference sequence). The CDR3 has 17 amino acids. The CDR3 bases are TGTGCCAGCAGCCGTACGCAGGGAGGGTCGGGCACAGATACGCAGTATTTT. Protein: CASSRTQGGSGTDTQYF.

This clone was recorded a few times. The chain is built from TRBV5-1 and TRBJ1-6; D not resolved. Germline assignment: CDR1 SGHRS and CDR2 YFSETQ. The length of the CDR3 is 16 residues. Trimming shortened V by 0 bases and J by 7 bases, and 14 bases separated the two germline ends. The CDR3 bases are TGCGCCAGCAGCTTGGATACTTTGGGCCTCAATTCACCCCTCCACTTT. It codes for CASSLDTLGLNSPLHF. Drawing the rest from reference TRBV5-1 and TRBJ1-6, the complete variable domain is KAGVTQTPRYLIKTRGQQVTLSCSPISGHRSVSWYQQTPGQGLQFLFEYFSETQRNKGNFPGRFSGRQFSNSRSEMNVSTLELGDSALYLCASSLDTLGLNSPLHFGNGTRLTVT.

V is TRBV19 and J is TRBJ1-5, with a tentative D call TRBD1 (6 bases). Germline CDR1 LNHDA, CDR2 SQIVND (reference sequence). The CDR3 totals 13 residues. The V and J ends lost 9 bases and 3 bases respectively, with 12 bases between them. In DNA, the CDR3 is TGTGCCAGCGGAGGACAGTACAATCAGCCCCAGCATTTT. This encodes CASGGQYNQPQHF.

This clone was picked up a small number of times. The V and J genes are TRBV9 and TRBJ2-3; 10 bases agree with TRBD2. The junction had 15 bases not matched to a gene; V was cut back by 0 bases and J by 8 bases. Per the germline V gene, CDR1 is SGDLS and CDR2 is YYNGEE. There are 18 residues in the CDR3. The DNA for the CDR3 is TGTGCCAGCAGCGTAGAGGCTAGCGGGGGCCTTCAAGGCGGTACGCAGTATTTT. Translation gives CASSVEASGGLQGGTQYF.

V is TRBV29-1 and J is TRBJ2-3; 7 bases align to TRBD2. Germline CDR1 SQVTM, CDR2 ANQGSEA. CDR3 size: 13 residues. Germline trimming cut 4 bases from V and 0 bases from J; bases unmatched to any gene: 1. The CDR3: CSVASGSTDTQYF. CDR3 DNA sequence: TGCAGCGTTGCTAGCGGAAGCACAGATACGCAGTATTTT.

The rearrangement links TRBV13 to TRBJ1-2; D possibly corresponds to TRBD1 (5 bases). V was clipped by 4 bases and J by 1 base, with 10 bases between them. Germline CDR1 reads PRHDT; CDR2 reads FYEKMQ (reference sequence). The CDR3 is made up of 14 amino acids. The DNA of the CDR3 is TGTGCCAGCAGCTCAGAGGGACTTAACTATGGCTACACCTTC. Translation gives CASSSEGLNYGYTF.

The CDR3 nucleotides read TGTGCCTGGAGCCCACTGACAGGGTCACGCTCACCCCTCCACTTT. It yields the protein CAWSPLTGSRSPLHF. The chain joins TRBV30 to TRBJ1-6; 7 positions match TRBD1. Losses at the gene ends were 3 bases for V and 10 bases for J; bases not matched to a gene: 12. Germline assignment: CDR1 GTSNPN and CDR2 SVGIG (reference sequence). CDR3 length: 15 residues.

A few counts support this clone. The chain uses TRBV2 and TRBJ2-7; D call uncertain. Germline-derived CDR1 and CDR2 are SNHLY and FYNNEI. This CDR3 region has 12 residues. Trimming took off 6 bases at V and 4 bases at J, with 10 bases between the two ends. CDR3 coding DNA: TGTGCCAGCAGGGGCAGGTCTTACGAGCAGTACTTC. This translates into CASRGRSYEQYF.

Only a few counts were recorded for this clone. The chain is built from TRBV5-4 and TRBJ2-2, with TRBD2 identical over 12 bases. This CDR3 contains 17 residues. The germline gives CDR1 SGHNT, CDR2 YYREEE (reference sequence). The ends lost 4 bases at V and 3 bases at J; junction bases unmatched: 7. The CDR3: CASSRGTSGRDTGELFF. Written as DNA, the CDR3 is TGTGCCAGCAGCCGTGGGACTAGCGGGCGGGACACCGGGGAGCTGTTTTTT.